What follows is one TCR beta chain and its context. Splitting of each subset's genomic DNA was done evenly across several immunoSEQ plates. Clones were sequenced by immunoSEQ multiplex PCR, and TCRdb holds only the in-frame ones, with some missing. The table has around 2,000,000 clones, just over 90% seen once; the top ten hold 1.5% to 2%. Trimming left V 0 bases short and J 7 bases short, with 21 bases between. The germline CDR1 and CDR2 sequences are LGHNA and YSLEER. The CDR3 loop spans 17 amino acids. The sample belongs to a study of shared clonotypes between healthy human individuals. Naivety among CD8 cells was defined by CD45RO negativity and positive CCR7 selection, thereby excluding terminally differentiated effector memory CD45RA+ cells.

The receptor comes from a young man in good health. Some clones in this sample may be carry-over from other donors' samples. The sequenced sample was naive CD8+ T cells from PBMCs. The chain combines TRBV4-3 with TRBJ2-5; D remains unclear. As DNA, the CDR3 is TGCGCCAGCAGCCAAGAACTACTTGTTCGCGGTCTCCCGACCCAGTACTTC. Translating gives CASSQELLVRGLPTQYF.